The clone carrying this TCR beta chain was seen many times. Regarding time point: newly diagnosed GD, antithyroid drugs for less than 3 months. PBMC-derived RNA was used for the TCR library. This specimen comes from a study of regulatory T cells in long-lasting Graves disease. HTBI primers from iRepertoire and Arm-PCR of CDR3 regions yielded the TCR beta libraries. One entry per CDR3 protein results from TCRdb running MiXCR on the multiplex PCR reads. This sample yields 560,000 or so distinct CDR3 sequences, of which more than 15% are seen a single time; around 12% belongs to the top ten. CDR1 and CDR2 (germline): GTSNPN, SVGIG (reference sequence). The CDR3 loop spans 11 amino acids. The V and J ends lost 2 bases and 6 bases respectively, with 7 bases between them. The same specimen was also included in a second study, on T cells in Graves' hyperthyroidism and ophthalmopathy.

The receptor's source is a man between 18 and 35 years old with Graves disease. Specimen: peripheral blood mononuclear cells (PBMCs), collected at new diagnosis, from a patient treated with antithyroid drugs. This rearrangement joins TRBV30 to TRBJ1-2, with D hard to call. The CDR3 protein is CAWSLRDGYTF. The CDR3 nucleotides read TGTGCCTGGAGTCTTCGGGATGGCTACACCTTC.